This T cell receptor beta chain was recorded in a study of T cell changes during pregnancy in multiple sclerosis. TCRdb keeps only in-frame clones here, not all; method: immunoSEQ multiplex PCR. Here the sample spans 100,000 or so clones, around nine tenths being singletons. V was cut by 4 bases and J by 2 bases, with 9 bases left in between. Looked up from germline, CDR1 is KGHSH and CDR2 is LQKENI. The CDR3 sequence is 13 residues long. Material: peripheral blood, obtained in the second trimester of pregnancy. This rearrangement joins TRBV18 to TRBJ2-7, with D perhaps TRBD1 (6 bases). The TCR sequence derives from a female donor with multiple sclerosis, enrolled in a pregnancy study. The DNA for the CDR3 is TGTGCCAGCTCACGGGGGCAGGCCTACGAGCAGTACTTC. As protein: CASSRGQAYEQYF.